Included here is one TCR beta chain sequence, with context. Germline is not matched at one junction end, which may reflect a read error. CDR1 is LGHNA, CDR2 YSLEER, per germline. The CDR3 is made up of 15 amino acids. TCRdb re-analysed the RT-PCR reads in MiXCR, keeping a single row per CDR3 protein. Altogether more than 600,000 distinct CDR3 sequences are present, about 14% being singletons, with the ten largest covering around 3.3%. The gene calls are TRBV4-3 and TRBJ2-1; TRBD2 matches at 10 bases. The sample was memory CD4+ T cells from blood. This TCR was sampled from a female donor in good health, serving as a healthy control. CDR3 protein: CDSSQAGGLGNEQFF. The CDR3 DNA reads TGCGACAGCAGCCAAGCGGGGGGGCTAGGTAATGAGCAGTTCTTC.